This T cell receptor (beta chain) was sequenced for a study of response to subunit inactivated influenza vaccine. Study-level points and caveats: Authors suggested seasonal influenza vaccinations each recruit few new T cells.

Concerning this clonotype itself: The antigen remains unidentified.

TCRdb ran MiXCR on the RT-PCR reads and lists one entry per CDR3 protein. The sample lists about 180,000 distinct CDR3 sequences, around a tenth seen once, with 35% to 40% in the top ten. V was clipped by 5 bases and J by 10 bases; unmatched bases: 3. This CDR3 is built from 11 residues. The TCR was taken from a man between 45 and 75 years old who received an inactivated influenza vaccine. The V call is TRBV12-3 or TRBV12-4, the J call TRBJ2-5; 8 nucleotides match TRBD2. This sample comprised CD8+ T cells sorted from PBMCs, obtained roughly 24 months after vaccination. CDR3 protein: CASSPGRDQYF. DNA for the CDR3: TGTGCCAGCAGTCCCGGGAGGGACCAGTACTTC.